The rows below give T cell receptor beta chains drawn from one sample of a study of blood T cell repertoires in COVID-19. Generated by immunoSEQ multiplex PCR, the TCRdb table keeps only in-frame clones and is missing some. The table shows about 140,000 clones, with 70% to 80% occurring only once. Sequencing used peripheral blood. The source is a man in his fifties with acute or convalescent COVID-19. The CDR3 runs from the conserved cysteine through the conserved F or W. Fields, in order: clone size, D gene, V gene, J gene, CDR3 protein, CDR3 DNA. D genes are given only for firm matches. Not every row has a clone size; where given, it reads once, few, many or a size class.

abundance: -
d_gene: -
v_gene: TRBV9
j_gene: TRBJ1-4
CDR3aa: CASSVGFAGFNEKLFF
CDR3nt: TGTGCCAGCAGCGTAGGCTTTGCAGGGTTTAATGAAAAACTGTTTTTT

abundance: -
d_gene: -
v_gene: TRBV7-2
j_gene: TRBJ1-3
CDR3aa: CASSEDSLGNTIYF
CDR3nt: TGTGCCAGCAGCGAGGACAGTCTTGGAAACACCATATATTTT

abundance: once
d_gene: -
v_gene: TRBV11-2
j_gene: TRBJ1-2
CDR3aa: CASSLDDKIYGYTF
CDR3nt: TGTGCCAGCAGCTTAGATGACAAGATCTATGGCTACACCTTC

abundance: -
d_gene: -
v_gene: TRBV2
j_gene: TRBJ1-2
CDR3aa: CASSVEGTNYGYTF
CDR3nt: TGTGCCAGCAGTGTGGAGGGTACCAACTATGGCTACACCTTC

abundance: -
d_gene: -
v_gene: TRBV12-5
j_gene: TRBJ2-1
CDR3aa: CASGGWGSTYNEQFF
CDR3nt: TGTGCTAGTGGGGGGTGGGGCAGCACCTACAATGAGCAGTTCTTC

abundance: few
d_gene: -
v_gene: TRBV6-5
j_gene: TRBJ1-1
CDR3aa: CASSATGSEAFF
CDR3nt: TGTGCCAGCAGCGCCACAGGGAGTGAAGCTTTCTTT

abundance: once
d_gene: -
v_gene: TRBV5-1
j_gene: TRBJ2-2
CDR3aa: CASRGRLNTGELFF
CDR3nt: TGCGCCAGCAGAGGCAGACTGAACACCGGGGAGCTGTTTTTT

abundance: many
d_gene: TRBD1
v_gene: TRBV28
j_gene: TRBJ1-4
CDR3aa: CASSSYGTGISEKLFF
CDR3nt: TGTGCCAGCAGTTCATACGGGACAGGGATTAGTGAAAAACTGTTTTTT

abundance: -
d_gene: -
v_gene: TRBV2
j_gene: TRBJ1-5
CDR3aa: CASSGGGGRWADQPQHF
CDR3nt: TGTGCCAGCAGTGGTGGGGGGGGCCGCTGGGCGGATCAGCCCCAGCATTTT

abundance: once
d_gene: -
v_gene: TRBV6-5
j_gene: TRBJ1-1
CDR3aa: CASSPRGGAVEAFF
CDR3nt: TGTGCCAGCAGTCCCCGGGGGGGGGCGGTTGAAGCTTTCTTT

abundance: once
d_gene: TRBD1
v_gene: TRBV30
j_gene: TRBJ1-4
CDR3aa: CAWSVDRPPEKLFF
CDR3nt: TGTGCCTGGAGTGTGGACAGGCCCCCTGAAAAACTGTTTTTT

abundance: -
d_gene: TRBD2
v_gene: TRBV15
j_gene: TRBJ2-1
CDR3aa: CATSRAGGPAEQFF
CDR3nt: TGTGCCACCAGCCGTGCGGGGGGGCCCGCTGAGCAGTTCTTC

abundance: -
d_gene: TRBD1
v_gene: TRBV2
j_gene: TRBJ1-2
CDR3aa: CASLGLTGTDGYTF
CDR3nt: TGTGCCAGCCTCGGCCTTACAGGGACAGATGGCTACACCTTC

abundance: -
d_gene: TRBD2
v_gene: TRBV18
j_gene: TRBJ2-5
CDR3aa: CASSRGPTSGGDVMETQYF
CDR3nt: TGTGCCAGCTCACGAGGGCCAACTAGCGGGGGGGACGTCATGGAGACCCAGTACTTC

abundance: -
d_gene: TRBD1
v_gene: TRBV11-2
j_gene: TRBJ2-5
CDR3aa: CASSPTGDGETQYF
CDR3nt: TGTGCCAGCAGCCCCACAGGGGACGGAGAGACCCAGTACTTC

abundance: -
d_gene: TRBD1
v_gene: TRBV2
j_gene: TRBJ1-5
CDR3aa: CASLPGQGAQPQHF
CDR3nt: TGTGCCAGCTTACCGGGACAGGGTGCTCAGCCCCAGCATTTT

abundance: -
d_gene: TRBD2
v_gene: TRBV5-1
j_gene: TRBJ2-2
CDR3aa: CASSLRTRLAGASANTGELFF
CDR3nt: TGCGCCAGCAGCTTGCGTACTCGACTAGCGGGGGCGAGCGCGAACACCGGGGAGCTGTTTTTT

abundance: -
d_gene: TRBD2
v_gene: TRBV6-4
j_gene: TRBJ2-1
CDR3aa: CASSDASGGAPRFF
CDR3nt: TGTGCCAGCAGTGACGCTAGCGGGGGGGCCCCCCGGTTCTTC